The entry below gives a single TCR beta chain sequence along with its context. Germline values: CDR1 MRHNA, CDR2 SNTAGT. This CDR3 is built from 14 residues. Between the trimmed V and J ends, which lost 5 bases and 3 bases, there was a span of 13 bases. This record comes from a study of T cell changes during pregnancy in multiple sclerosis. Libraries were prepared by immunoSEQ multiplex PCR; TCRdb keeps only in-frame clonotypes and omits some of them. Of tens of thousands of clones detected, approximately 90% appear once; the ten largest clones hold roughly 10%. The sequence came from a female donor with multiple sclerosis, enrolled in a pregnancy study. The rearrangement links TRBV6-4 to TRBJ1-2; D gene unclear. This specimen consisted of CD8+ T cells from peripheral blood mononuclear cells, obtained before pregnancy. This CDR3 reads CASSPQEGDYGYTF. CDR3 DNA: TGTGCCAGCAGTCCCCAGGAGGGTGACTATGGCTACACCTTC.